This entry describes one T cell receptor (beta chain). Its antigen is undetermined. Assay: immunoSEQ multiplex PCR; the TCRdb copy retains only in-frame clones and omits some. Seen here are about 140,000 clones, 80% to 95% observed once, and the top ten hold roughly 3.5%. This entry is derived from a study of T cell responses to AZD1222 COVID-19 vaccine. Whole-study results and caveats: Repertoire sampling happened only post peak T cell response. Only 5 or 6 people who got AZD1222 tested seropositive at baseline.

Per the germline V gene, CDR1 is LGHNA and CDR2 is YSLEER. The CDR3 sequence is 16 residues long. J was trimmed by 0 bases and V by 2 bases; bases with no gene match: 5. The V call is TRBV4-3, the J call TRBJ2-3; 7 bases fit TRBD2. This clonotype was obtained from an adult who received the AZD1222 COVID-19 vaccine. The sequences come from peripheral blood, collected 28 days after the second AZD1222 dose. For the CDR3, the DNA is TGCGCCAGCAGCCAATTTGCGGGAGACAGCACAGATACGCAGTATTTT. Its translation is CASSQFAGDSTDTQYF.